This is a list of T cell receptor beta chains from one sample in a study of identical twins. TCRdb itself ran the 5' RACE reads through MiXCR, one entry per CDR3 protein. Found here are a few hundred thousand distinct CDR3 sequences, about 24% of them singletons; the top ten hold about 2.7%. This sample also appeared in a second study, on T cells expressing NK-cell markers.

Sequencing was carried out using CD4+ T cells sorted from blood. These receptors were taken from a woman aged 18-29 years in good health. Both conserved end residues are part of each CDR3. A D gene is named only where the DNA matches it firmly.

TRBJ1-1 NA TRBV20-1 CSASPFGLVNTEAFF
TRBJ1-1 NA TRBV29-1 CSVLRGWAEAFF
TRBJ2-3 NA TRBV12-3/TRBV12-4 CASTLGLGAWAQYF
TRBJ2-5 TRBD2 TRBV20-1 CSARSSGRALETQYF
TRBJ2-1 NA TRBV3-1 CASSQRRSANEQFF
TRBJ1-1 NA TRBV7-9 CASSLAGTRHTEAFF
TRBJ2-5 TRBD2 TRBV5-1 CASSLVPSGGQETQYF
TRBJ1-4 NA TRBV29-1 CSAERSGDEKLFF
TRBJ2-3 NA TRBV10-3 CAISPLEDGSPSTDTQYF
TRBJ1-2 NA TRBV12-3/TRBV12-4 CASTPVGSNNYGYTF
TRBJ2-2 TRBD2 TRBV5-1 CASSISGSLRTGELFF
TRBJ1-1 NA TRBV29-1 CSVGGVFTEAFF
TRBJ2-1 TRBD2 TRBV20-1 CSARGLAGVYEQFF
TRBJ2-5 NA TRBV5-1 CASSLVLLQETQYF
TRBJ2-7 NA TRBV20-1 CSARDRLGYYEQYF
TRBJ1-2 NA TRBV29-1 CSAKDVYNYGYTF
TRBJ2-7 NA TRBV5-1 CASSLEGNVGQYF
TRBJ2-7 NA TRBV29-1 CSVEIQVTYEQYF
TRBJ2-7 TRBD1 TRBV7-8 CASSPGTGIFYEQYF
TRBJ2-5 TRBD1 TRBV7-8 CASSSPDRQETQYF
TRBJ1-2 TRBD1 TRBV5-1 CASSPTPTGTGLDGYTF
TRBJ1-2 NA TRBV30 CAWSVPLTYGYTF
TRBJ2-3 NA TRBV12-3/TRBV12-4 CASSFSMGRDTQYF
TRBJ2-3 TRBD2 TRBV20-1 CSALPRGVGATQYF
TRBJ2-4 TRBD1 TRBV10-3 CAISDGTAERRNIQYF
TRBJ2-5 NA TRBV6-4 CASSDSGGVRDTRGETQYF
TRBJ2-7 NA TRBV10-2 CASSEAATGEQYF
TRBJ1-2 TRBD1 TRBV12-3/TRBV12-4 CASSPRQGRGGYTF
TRBJ2-2 NA TRBV28 CASRFGGPRAGELFF
TRBJ2-5 TRBD2 TRBV12-3/TRBV12-4 CASTPRGLGAGQETQYF
TRBJ2-7 NA TRBV7-3 CASNTPRESSYEQYF
TRBJ2-5 TRBD2 TRBV20-1 CSAIPSSGRRGYQETQYF
TRBJ2-1 NA TRBV29-1 CSVEDRLAINEQFF
TRBJ1-1 NA TRBV20-1 CMLDTGDTEAFF
TRBJ1-1 TRBD1 TRBV12-3/TRBV12-4 CASSYYSRDSEAFF
TRBJ1-2 NA TRBV15 CATSREGIYGYTF
TRBJ2-5 NA TRBV15 CATRRGLPETQYF
TRBJ2-2 NA TRBV5-1 CASSLRDTGELFF
TRBJ2-1 TRBD2 TRBV20-1 CSGRPLLAGAWNEQFF
TRBJ2-1 TRBD2 TRBV6-5 CASSYWLAGFNEQFF
TRBJ2-1 NA TRBV7-8 CASSSRRQMDNEQFF
TRBJ2-2 NA TRBV7-6 CASSFTDENTGELFF
TRBJ2-7 NA TRBV12-3/TRBV12-4 CASSPRQSEQYF
TRBJ2-3 TRBD2 TRBV9 CASSPHEGLATDTQYF
TRBJ1-2 TRBD1 TRBV6-1 CASNDRGFPNYGYTF